This T cell receptor beta chain is from a study of shared clonotypes between healthy human individuals. Study-wide results and caveats: As a rule, naive subsets had a larger estimated richness than memory subsets.

The data were produced by immunoSEQ multiplex PCR, yet TCRdb's version contains in-frame clones alone and is incomplete. The sample shows 1,500,000 or so clones, approximately 98.5% of them seen only once. With regard to this clone: What it recognizes is unknown.

This CDR3 is 12 amino acids long. V dropped 5 bases and J dropped 6 bases, with 11 bases sitting between them. Germline CDR1 is SGHTA and CDR2 is FQGTGA. The genes are TRBV7-3 and TRBJ2-7, with D perhaps TRBD1 (6 bases). Sequencing was performed on naive CD4+ T cells sorted from blood. Subset indicated: CD45RA+ positively selected. This TCR was recovered from a man aged 30 to 45 in good health. The DNA of the CDR3 is TGTGCCAGCAGCATTCAGGGGAGCGAGCAGTACTTC. Its protein is CASSIQGSEQYF.